The 11 T cell receptor beta chains in this list originate from one sample, sequenced in a study of shared clonotypes between healthy human individuals. Assay: immunoSEQ multiplex PCR; the TCRdb copy retains only in-frame clones and omits some. Of millions of clones in the sample, 90% to 95% are singletons; the top ten hold 1.5% to 2%. Naive CD8 cells were CD45RO-negative, positively selected for CCR7, excluding terminally differentiated effector memory CD45RA+ cells. The sequenced material came from naive CD8+ T cells from PBMCs. The source of these receptors is a young man in good health. Some clones in this sample may be carry-over from other donors' samples.

The chain uses TRBV4-1 and TRBJ2-7; 9 nucleotides agree with TRBD1. J gave up 3 bases and V 2 bases, and 5 bases lay outside the gene matches. The CDR3 runs to 15 residues. Germline V CDR1 and CDR2: MGHRA, YSYEKL. CDR3 DNA sequence: TGCGCCAGCAGCCAACCGACGGGACAGGGCTACGAGCAGTACTTC. This codes for CASSQPTGQGYEQYF.

V gene TRBV5-1 combines with J gene TRBJ1-2; 7 nucleotides line up with TRBD1. CDR1 is SGHRS and CDR2 is YFSETQ in the germline V gene. The CDR3 totals 16 residues. V lost 1 base and J lost 6; bases outside the gene matches: 12. DNA of the CDR3: TGCGCCAGCAGCTTGTCTTCCGGGACAGCCGCGGATGGCTACACCTTC. Translation: CASSLSSGTAADGYTF.

In its sample, this clone was seen once. The V gene is TRBV15, the J gene TRBJ2-3; no reliable D call. The CDR3 is made up of 19 amino acids. V was pared by 0 bases and J by 4 bases, with 23 bases between. The germline V gene has CDR1 LNHNV and CDR2 YYDKDF (reference sequence). The CDR3 region is CATSRDYAELGFLPDTQYF. For the CDR3, the DNA is TGTGCCACCAGCAGAGATTACGCCGAGCTAGGGTTTTTGCCAGATACGCAGTATTTT.

The rearrangement joins TRBV27 to TRBJ2-7; D is perhaps TRBD2 (6 bases). Looked up from germline, CDR1 is MNHEY and CDR2 is SMNVEV (reference sequence). The CDR3 sequence is 14 residues long. The V and J ends lost 3 bases and 5 bases respectively, with 14 bases between them. The CDR3, as DNA: TGTGCCAGCAGTTTTTCCCGACTAGTCCACGAGCAGTACTTC. Its translation is CASSFSRLVHEQYF.

Regarding this clone: Other DNA sequences from this sample encode an identical CDR3 as well. The chain recombines TRBV7-9 with TRBJ1-2, with D tentatively TRBD1 (5 bases). CDR1 is SEHNR and CDR2 is FQNEAQ in the germline V gene (reference sequence). This CDR3 spans 13 amino acids. The V end was cut by 5 bases, the J end by 4 bases, with 11 bases between. CDR3 amino acids: CASSPAGSYGYTF. The DNA for the CDR3 is TGTGCCAGCAGCCCGGCAGGGTCCTATGGCTACACCTTC. The complete variable domain, with remaining parts taken from reference TRBV7-9 and TRBJ1-2, reads DTGVSQNPRHKITKRGQNVTFRCDPISEHNRLYWYRQTLGQGPEFLTYFQNEAQLEKSRLLSDRFSAERPKGSFSTLEIQRTEQGDSAMYLCASSPAGSYGYTFGSGTRLTVV.

The rearrangement uses TRBV7-3 and TRBJ2-7, with 7 bases that match TRBD1. The germline gives CDR1 SGHTA, CDR2 FQGTGA. The V segment lost 5 bases and the J segment 5 bases; nucleotides outside the gene matches: 12. This CDR3 spans 15 amino acids. CDR3 protein: CASSPGTAPGHEQYF. In nucleotides, the CDR3 is TGTGCCAGCAGCCCGGGGACAGCCCCCGGCCACGAGCAGTACTTC.

This sequence joins TRBV28 and TRBJ2-7, with a weak D call TRBD2 (7 bases). The CDR3 spans 13 residues. Per the germline V gene, CDR1 is MDHEN and CDR2 is SYDVKM. With 3 bases removed from V and 6 bases from J, the gap between germline ends came to 12 bases. DNA for the CDR3: TGTGCCAGCAGTTTCCGGGGGGCCAGCGAGCAGTACTTC. This encodes CASSFRGASEQYF.

The CDR3 region is CASSLWAGLAYEQYF. CDR3 coding DNA: TGTGCCAGCAGTTTATGGGCAGGCCTAGCCTACGAGCAGTACTTC. The chain couples TRBV27 to TRBJ2-7; no definite D call. With 1 base removed from V and 2 bases from J, the gap between germline ends came to 12 bases. Germline V gives CDR1 MNHEY, CDR2 SMNVEV (reference sequence). This CDR3 spans 15 amino acids.

Note on this clone: Other nucleotide sequences from this sample produce the same CDR3. The chain is built from TRBV27 and TRBJ2-7; TRBD2 matches 7 bases. V was clipped by 3 bases and J by 3 bases; unmatched bases: 2. Germline V gene lookup returns CDR1 MNHEY and CDR2 SMNVEV (reference sequence). There are 13 residues in the CDR3. The CDR3 protein is CASSFLADYEQYF. The CDR3 nucleotides are TGTGCCAGCAGTTTCCTAGCGGACTACGAGCAGTACTTC.

This sequence joins TRBV5-5 and TRBJ2-7; D uncertain. The V end was cut by 4 bases, the J end by 0 bases, with 23 bases between. Germline V gives CDR1 SGHKS, CDR2 YYEKEE (reference sequence). The CDR3 is 18 residues long. The DNA for the CDR3 is TGTGCCAGCAGCCAAACCGTAGGGTGGGCGGTCGGCTCCTACGAGCAGTACTTC. Encoded protein: CASSQTVGWAVGSYEQYF.

This clone was seen just once. The J gene is TRBJ1-4, the V gene TRBV28; the D gene is possibly TRBD1 (6 bases). This CDR3 is 15 amino acids long. Germline V gene data show CDR1 as MDHEN and CDR2 as SYDVKM. The V and J ends lost 3 bases and 4 bases respectively, with 12 bases between them. The CDR3: CASSFGGGFNEKLFF. In DNA form, the CDR3 reads TGTGCCAGCAGTTTTGGAGGGGGTTTTAATGAAAAACTGTTTTTT.